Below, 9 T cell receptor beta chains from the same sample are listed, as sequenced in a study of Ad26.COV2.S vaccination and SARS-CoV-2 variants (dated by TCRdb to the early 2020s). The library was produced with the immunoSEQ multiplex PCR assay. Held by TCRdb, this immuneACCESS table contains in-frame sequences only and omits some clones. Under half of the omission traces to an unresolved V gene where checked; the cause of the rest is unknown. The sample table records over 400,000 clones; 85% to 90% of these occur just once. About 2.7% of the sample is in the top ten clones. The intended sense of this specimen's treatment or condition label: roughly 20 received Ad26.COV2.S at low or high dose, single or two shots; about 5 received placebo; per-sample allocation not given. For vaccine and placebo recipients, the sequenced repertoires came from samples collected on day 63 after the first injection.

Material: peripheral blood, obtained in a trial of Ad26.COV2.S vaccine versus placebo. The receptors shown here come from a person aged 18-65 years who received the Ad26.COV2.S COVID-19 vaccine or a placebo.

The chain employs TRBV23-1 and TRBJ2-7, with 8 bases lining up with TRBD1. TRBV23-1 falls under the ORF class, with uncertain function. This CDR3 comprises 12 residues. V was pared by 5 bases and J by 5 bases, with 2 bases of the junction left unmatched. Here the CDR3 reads CASSDRGDEQYV. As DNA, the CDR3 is TGCGCCAGCAGTGACAGGGGAGACGAGCAGTACGTC.

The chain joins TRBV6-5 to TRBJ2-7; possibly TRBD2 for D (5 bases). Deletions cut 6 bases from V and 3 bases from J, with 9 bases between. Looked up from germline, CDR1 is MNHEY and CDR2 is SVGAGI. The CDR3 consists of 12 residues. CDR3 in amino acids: CASRGAGYEQYV. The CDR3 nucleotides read TGTGCCAGCAGGGGAGCAGGCTACGAGCAGTACGTC.

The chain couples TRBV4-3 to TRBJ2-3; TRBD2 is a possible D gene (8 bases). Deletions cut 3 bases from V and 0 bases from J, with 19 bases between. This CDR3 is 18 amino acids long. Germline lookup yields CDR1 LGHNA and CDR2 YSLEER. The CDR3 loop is CASSHLFGGDRSTDTQYF. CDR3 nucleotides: TGCGCCAGCAGCCATTTATTCGGGGGGGACAGAAGCACAGATACGCAGTATTTT.

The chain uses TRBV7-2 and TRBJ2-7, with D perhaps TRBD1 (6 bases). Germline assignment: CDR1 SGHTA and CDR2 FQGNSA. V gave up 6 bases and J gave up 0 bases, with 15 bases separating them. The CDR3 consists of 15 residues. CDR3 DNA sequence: TGTGCCAGCAGTCCCATGAGGACAGTCTCCTACGAGCAGTACTTC. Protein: CASSPMRTVSYEQYF.

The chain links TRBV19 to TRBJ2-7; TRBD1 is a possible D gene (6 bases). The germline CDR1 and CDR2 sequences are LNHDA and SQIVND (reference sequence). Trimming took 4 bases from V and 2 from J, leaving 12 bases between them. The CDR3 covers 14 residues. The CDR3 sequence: CASSTAGDPYEQYF. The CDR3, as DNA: TGTGCCAGTAGTACAGCAGGGGACCCCTACGAGCAGTACTTC.

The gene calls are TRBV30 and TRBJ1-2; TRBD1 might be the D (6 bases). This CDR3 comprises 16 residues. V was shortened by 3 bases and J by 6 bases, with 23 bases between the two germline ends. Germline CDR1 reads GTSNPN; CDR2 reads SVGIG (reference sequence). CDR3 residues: CAWRNSRGAGANGYTF. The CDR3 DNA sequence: TGTGCCTGGAGGAACTCCCGGGGGGCAGGGGCCAATGGCTACACCTTC. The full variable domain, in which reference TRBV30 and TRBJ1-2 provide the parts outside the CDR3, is SQTIHQWPATLVQPVGSPLSLECTVEGTSNPNLYWYRQAAGRGLQLLFYSVGIGQISSEVPQNLSASRPQDRQFILSSKKLLLSDSGFYLCAWRNSRGAGANGYTFGSGTRLTVV.

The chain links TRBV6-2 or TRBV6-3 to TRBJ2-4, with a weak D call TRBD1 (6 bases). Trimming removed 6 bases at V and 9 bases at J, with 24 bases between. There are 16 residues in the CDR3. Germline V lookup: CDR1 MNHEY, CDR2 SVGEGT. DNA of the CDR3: TGTGCCAGCAGCCGATACCCAGGGGCGTTGGGGACCATTCAGTACTTC. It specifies CASSRYPGALGTIQYF.

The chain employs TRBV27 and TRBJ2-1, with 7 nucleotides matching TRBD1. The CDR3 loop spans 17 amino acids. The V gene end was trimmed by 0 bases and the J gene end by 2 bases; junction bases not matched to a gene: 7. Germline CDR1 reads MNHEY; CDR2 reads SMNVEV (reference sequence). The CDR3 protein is CASSLSIGTETYNEQFF. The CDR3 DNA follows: TGTGCCAGCAGTTTATCGATTGGGACAGAAACCTACAATGAGCAGTTCTTC.

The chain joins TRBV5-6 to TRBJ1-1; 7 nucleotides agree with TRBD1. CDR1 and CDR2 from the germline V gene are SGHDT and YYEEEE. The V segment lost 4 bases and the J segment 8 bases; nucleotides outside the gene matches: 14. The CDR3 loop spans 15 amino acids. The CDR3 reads CASSRPGQIVTEAFF. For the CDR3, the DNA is TGTGCCAGCAGCAGACCGGGACAGATAGTGACGGAAGCTTTCTTT.